This T cell receptor beta chain comes out of a study of CD8+CD57+ T cells in acquired aplastic anemia. Across the study: DNA from sorted CD4+ and CD8+ cells averaged roughly 3.4 ug. Mean read depth for CD4+ cells from healthy donors was about 9.9 million. The study, taken as a whole, reports: The same twenty-nine CD8+ CDR3 sequences occurred in patients and in controls.

TCR beta VDJ and CDR3 profiling used genomic DNA as template. TCRdb reanalysed the reads using MiXCR and keeps one entry per CDR3 protein. Of 120,000 or so distinct CDR3 sequences in the sample, around 50% were seen once. Note on this clonotype: What it binds is not known.

Sequencing was performed on sorted CD4+, CD8+, or CD8+CD57+ T cells (not recorded which) from PBMCs. This TCR derives from a human donor in good health, serving as a control.

The CDR3 is CASSRQQGPNYEQYF. The DNA of the CDR3 is TGTGCCAGCAGCCGACAACAGGGACCAAACTACGAGCAGTACTTC. This sequence joins TRBV7-9 and TRBJ2-7; a possible D gene is TRBD1 (6 bases). This CDR3 is built from 15 residues. Trimming took 5 bases from V and 3 from J, leaving 17 bases between them. Germline CDR1 SEHNR, CDR2 FQNEAQ (reference sequence).